The rows below give T cell receptor beta chains drawn from one sample of a study of blood T cell repertoires in COVID-19. Profiled with immunoSEQ multiplex PCR; TCRdb holds only in-frame clones, not every one. Of fewer than 250,000 clones listed, almost 85% are singletons. Material for sequencing was PBMCs or T cells enriched from blood (not recorded which). The source is a woman aged 45 to 65 with acute COVID-19. Each CDR3 is given with its conserved first and last residue. A D gene is named only where the DNA matches it firmly. A clone size is listed for some rows: how often the clone was seen (once, few, many), or a class if it is expanded.

J	size	D	V	DNA	CDR3
TRBJ2-7	-	-	TRBV18	TGTGCCAGCTCACCAGGCAGTTCTGACGAGCAGTACTTC	CASSPGSSDEQYF
TRBJ2-7	-	TRBD1	TRBV3-1/TRBV3-2	TGTGCCAGCAGCAACCGGGACAGATTCCCTTACGAGCAGTACTTC	CASSNRDRFPYEQYF
TRBJ1-1	-	TRBD1	TRBV6-2/TRBV6-3	TGTGCCAGCAGTTATGCAGGGGGCCGTGAAGCTTTCTTT	CASSYAGGREAFF
TRBJ1-4	-	TRBD1	TRBV19	TGTGCCAGTAGACAGGGGGCTTTCGAAAAACTGTTTTTT	CASRQGAFEKLFF
TRBJ2-5	-	-	TRBV20-1	TGCAGTGCGATTGCAGGGGAGACCCAGTACTTC	CSAIAGETQYF
TRBJ1-1	-	-	TRBV9	TGTGCCAGCAGCGTATTTGGGGAGGGGCCAGGAAGACCGGAAGCTTTCTTT	CASSVFGEGPGRPEAFF
TRBJ2-7	few	TRBD1	TRBV6-5	TGTGCCAGCAGAACAGGGGGCTTCATGTACGAGCAGTACTTC	CASRTGGFMYEQYF
TRBJ2-1	-	-	TRBV6-5	TGTGCCAGCAGAAGACACCCCGATGAGCAGTTCTTC	CASRRHPDEQFF
TRBJ2-3	once	-	TRBV5-1	TGCGCCAGCAGCTTGGTTTCAGGCGACTACACAGATACGCAGTATTTT	CASSLVSGDYTDTQYF
TRBJ2-5	once	TRBD2	TRBV9	TGTGCCAGCAGCCCCGGGACTAGCGGCGGGGAGACCCAGTACTTC	CASSPGTSGGETQYF
TRBJ1-5	-	TRBD1	TRBV7-2	TGTGCCAGCAGCCCCTGGACAGGTCCCTCGGGGCAGCCCCAGCATTTT	CASSPWTGPSGQPQHF
TRBJ2-5	-	-	TRBV19	TGTGCCAGTAGTGCTAGTCTTAGGGAGACCCAGTACTTC	CASSASLRETQYF
TRBJ1-2	few	TRBD1	TRBV5-4	TGTGCCAGCAGCGCGCCGGGACAGTATACCTATGGCTACACCTTC	CASSAPGQYTYGYTF
TRBJ1-2	-	TRBD1	TRBV7-8	TGTGCCAGCAGCTTAGCGGACAGGGGGAACTATGGCTACACCTTC	CASSLADRGNYGYTF
TRBJ1-2	-	TRBD1	TRBV4-3	TGCGCCAGCAGCCCCCCAGGGGGTGGCTATGGCTACACCTTC	CASSPPGGGYGYTF
TRBJ1-1	-	-	TRBV20-1	TGCAGTGCTAGTTCGGCAGGTCAGAGGGCTGAAGCTTTCTTT	CSASSAGQRAEAFF
TRBJ2-1	-	TRBD1	TRBV19	TGTGCCAGTAGTATCTTGGGCACAGGGGTTGGGTACAATGAGCAGTTCTTC	CASSILGTGVGYNEQFF
TRBJ1-1	-	TRBD1	TRBV30	TGTGCCTGGAGTAGGGGACAGGGGGACACTGAAGCTTTCTTT	CAWSRGQGDTEAFF
TRBJ2-2	-	TRBD2	TRBV3-1/TRBV3-2	TGTGCCAGCACTAGAGGACTAGTGCAATACACCGGGGAGCTGTTTTTT	CASTRGLVQYTGELFF
TRBJ2-1	once	TRBD2	TRBV4-3	TGCGCCAGCAGCCACCGGGGGGGATTTTACAATGAGCAGTTCTTC	CASSHRGGFYNEQFF
TRBJ1-2	-	-	TRBV11-3	TGTGCCAGCAGCTTAGATTTGAGACAGCTAGCTAACTATGGCTACACCTTC	CASSLDLRQLANYGYTF